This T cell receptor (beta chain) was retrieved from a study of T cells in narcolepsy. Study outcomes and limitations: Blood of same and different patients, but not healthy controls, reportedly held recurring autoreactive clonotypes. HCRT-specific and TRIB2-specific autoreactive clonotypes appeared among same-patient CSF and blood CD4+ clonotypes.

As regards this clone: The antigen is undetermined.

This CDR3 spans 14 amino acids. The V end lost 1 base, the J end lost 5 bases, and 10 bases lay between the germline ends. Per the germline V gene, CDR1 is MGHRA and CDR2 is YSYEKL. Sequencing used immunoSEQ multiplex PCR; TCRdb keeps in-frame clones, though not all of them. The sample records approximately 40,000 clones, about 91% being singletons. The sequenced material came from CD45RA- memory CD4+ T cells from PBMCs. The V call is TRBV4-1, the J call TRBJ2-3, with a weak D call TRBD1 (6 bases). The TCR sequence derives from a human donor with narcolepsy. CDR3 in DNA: TGCGCCAGCAGCCAAGGACAGGCGCTAGATACGCAGTATTTT. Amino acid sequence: CASSQGQALDTQYF.